Shown below are 15 T cell receptor beta chains from a single sample sequenced in a study of sequential checkpoint blockade in melanoma (dated by TCRdb to about 2019). The sample's treatment or condition label, in plain terms: randomized to nivolumab then ipilimumab (arm A) or the reverse (arm B). The library was obtained by the immunoSEQ multiplex PCR assay. Not all clones reach the TCRdb copy of this immuneACCESS table, which keeps in-frame sequences only. Checked studies attribute under half of the gap to unresolved V genes and leave the rest unexplained. The sample contains about 40,000 clones, roughly 85% of them found a single time. More than 10% of the sample rests with the top ten. The material was CD8+ T cells sorted from blood (inferred from file names), obtained from a patient given nivolumab and ipilimumab in sequence. All receptors derive from a human donor with melanoma.

The rearrangement joins TRBV6-6 to TRBJ2-1; D remains unclear. Trimming shortened V by 6 bases and J by 10 bases, and 22 bases separated the two germline ends. The germline CDR1 and CDR2 sequences are MNHNY and SVGAGI (reference sequence). This CDR3 contains 15 residues. The CDR3 here is CASSPSGQGSSEQFF. The CDR3 DNA sequence: TGTGCCAGCAGCCCCTCGGGTCAAGGCTCCTCGGAGCAGTTCTTC.

The V gene is TRBV2, the J gene TRBJ2-3; tentatively, D is TRBD2 (6 bases). V was cut by 3 bases and J by 5 bases, with 9 bases left in between. Germline V lookup: CDR1 SNHLY, CDR2 FYNNEI. The CDR3 runs 13 residues. Here the CDR3 reads CASSEGAGDTQYF. For the CDR3, the DNA is TGTGCCAGCAGTGAGGGAGCGGGAGATACGCAGTATTTT.

This rearrangement joins TRBV9 to TRBJ2-2; the D gene is possibly TRBD2 (7 bases). Germline V CDR1 and CDR2: SGDLS, YYNGEE. The CDR3 loop spans 16 amino acids. The V and J ends lost 0 bases and 4 bases respectively, with 13 bases between them. The chain's CDR3 is CASSVGGGAGTGELFF. The CDR3 region has the DNA TGTGCCAGCAGCGTAGGTGGGGGGGCGGGCACCGGGGAGCTGTTTTTT.

J is TRBJ2-7 and V is TRBV27; TRBD1 is a possible D gene (5 bases). Germline assignment: CDR1 MNHEY and CDR2 SMNVEV (reference sequence). The CDR3 runs to 14 residues. The germline V and J ends were trimmed by 3 bases and 2 bases, with 11 bases remaining between them. The DNA of the CDR3 is TGTGCCAGCAGTTTGGGTCAGGGTGCCTACGAGCAGTACGTC. It encodes CASSLGQGAYEQYV.

The rearrangement joins TRBV19 to TRBJ2-1; 14 bases fit TRBD2. Germline V CDR1 and CDR2: LNHDA, SQIVND (reference sequence). V dropped 5 bases and J dropped 6; count of bases not matched to a gene: 3. The CDR3 runs to 15 residues. The CDR3 loop is CASSYGTSGSNEQFF. The CDR3 region has the DNA TGTGCCAGTAGTTACGGGACTAGCGGGAGCAATGAGCAGTTCTTC.

This clone was seen a handful of times. The V gene is TRBV7-9, the J gene TRBJ2-7, with D perhaps matching TRBD1 (6 bases). In germline, CDR1 is SEHNR, CDR2 FQNEAQ (reference sequence). CDR3 length: 12 amino acids. Trimming took off 8 bases at V and 3 bases at J, with 11 bases between the two ends. The CDR3, as DNA: TGTGCCAGCCGACAGGAAGGCTACGAGCAGTACTTC. This codes for CASRQEGYEQYF.

This clone occurred once. The J gene is TRBJ1-2, the V gene TRBV27, with D possibly matching TRBD1 (6 bases). V gave up 1 base and J gave up 6 bases, with 12 bases separating them. Germline CDR1 and CDR2: MNHEY and SMNVEV (reference sequence). This CDR3 is 14 amino acids long. The CDR3 DNA reads TGTGCCAGCAGTTTATGGGTGGGGGCGGATGGCTACACCTTC. Translated: CASSLWVGADGYTF.

CDR3 in amino acids: CASSEAAASRRYNEQFF. The CDR3 bases are TGTGCCAGCAGTGAAGCGGCCGCTAGCCGGAGATACAATGAGCAGTTCTTC. V is TRBV2 and J is TRBJ2-1, with a tentative D call TRBD2 (5 bases). V lost 0 bases, J lost 4 bases, and 16 bases lay in between. The length of the CDR3 is 17 residues. Germline CDR1 and CDR2: SNHLY and FYNNEI.

This clone was picked up one time. CDR3 sequence (DNA): TGCGCCAGCAGCCAAACTCTCTACAATGAGCAGTTCTTC. It codes for CASSQTLYNEQFF. The chain uses TRBV4-1 and TRBJ2-1; the D is unclear. The V gene's germline CDR1 is MGHRA and CDR2 YSYEKL. CDR3 length equals 13 residues. Between the trimmed V and J ends, which lost 2 bases and 3 bases, there was a span of 5 bases.

V usage is TRBV27 and J usage is TRBJ1-2, with a tentative D call TRBD1 (5 bases). Germline-derived CDR1 and CDR2 are MNHEY and SMNVEV (reference sequence). Trimming took 4 bases from V and 4 from J, leaving 10 bases between them. The CDR3 contains 13 residues. The CDR3 reads CASSSRQSYGYTF. In DNA, the CDR3 is TGTGCCAGCAGTTCAAGACAGTCCTATGGCTACACCTTC.

The chain has TRBV10-1 and TRBJ2-7, with D perhaps TRBD1 (6 bases). Trimming removed 6 bases from V and 2 bases from J, with 17 bases in between. The CDR3 has 15 residues. Germline loops: CDR1 WNHNN, CDR2 SYGVQD (reference sequence). The CDR3 DNA is TGCGCCAGCAGCCACTCCGACAGGTTTCCCTACGAGCAGTACTTC. It is translated as CASSHSDRFPYEQYF.

The V and J genes are TRBV30 and TRBJ1-2; 9 positions match TRBD1. The CDR3 totals 13 residues. Germline CDR1 reads GTSNPN; CDR2 reads SVGIG (reference sequence). V dropped 8 bases and J dropped 2; count of bases not matched to a gene: 6. CDR3 in DNA: TGTGCCAGTGACAGGGGGTCCAACTATGGCTACACCTTC. This encodes CASDRGSNYGYTF.

This clone was seen once. The V gene is TRBV4-1, the J gene TRBJ2-7; TRBD1 matches 9 bases. From germline, CDR1 is MGHRA and CDR2 YSYEKL. Trimming took 0 bases from V and 6 from J; bases not matched to a gene: 3. The CDR3 loop spans 14 amino acids. The CDR3 sequence is CASSQDMGQGEQYV. The CDR3 nucleotides read TGCGCCAGCAGCCAAGATATGGGACAGGGCGAGCAGTACGTC.

CDR3 sequence (DNA): TGTGCCTGGAGAGTGGGACAGGGGAACACTGAAGCTTTCTTT. This sequence encodes CAWRVGQGNTEAFF. The genes are TRBV30 and TRBJ1-1; TRBD1 matches at 9 bases. The trim removed 3 bases at V and 1 base at J, leaving 3 bases unmatched. Germline CDR1 GTSNPN, CDR2 SVGIG (reference sequence). This CDR3 contains 14 residues.

The rearrangement uses TRBV5-1 and TRBJ1-1; tentative D call: TRBD1 (6 bases). CDR1 SGHRS and CDR2 YFSETQ come from the germline V gene. There are 13 residues in the CDR3. V lost 3 bases, J lost 7 bases, and 13 bases lay in between. CDR3 DNA: TGCGCCAGCAGCTCAGGACAGAGAATTGAAGCTTTCTTT. Amino acids: CASSSGQRIEAFF.